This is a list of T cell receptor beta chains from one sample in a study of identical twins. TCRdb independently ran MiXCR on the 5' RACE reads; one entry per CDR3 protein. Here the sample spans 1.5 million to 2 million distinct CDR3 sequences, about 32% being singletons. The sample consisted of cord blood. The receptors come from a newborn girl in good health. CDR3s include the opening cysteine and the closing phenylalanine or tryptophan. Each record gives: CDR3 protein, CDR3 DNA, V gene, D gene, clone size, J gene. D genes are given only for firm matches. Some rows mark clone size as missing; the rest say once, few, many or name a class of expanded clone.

CDR3aa: CASSLDSGEQFF
CDR3nt: TGTGCCAGCAGCTTAGACTCGGGGGAGCAGTTCTTC
v_gene: TRBV7-9
d_gene: -
abundance: many
j_gene: TRBJ2-1

CDR3aa: CASSFFGGSEKLFF
CDR3nt: TGTGCCAGCAGTTTTTTCGGGGGGAGTGAAAAACTGTTTTTT
v_gene: TRBV27
d_gene: -
abundance: -
j_gene: TRBJ1-4

CDR3aa: CASSYTGTGEVEQYF
CDR3nt: TGTGCCAGCAGTTACACCGGGACAGGGGAAGTCGAGCAGTACTTC
v_gene: TRBV6-2/TRBV6-3
d_gene: TRBD1
abundance: -
j_gene: TRBJ2-7

CDR3aa: CASSILAGVQETQYF
CDR3nt: TGTGCCAGCAGCATACTAGCGGGGGTACAAGAGACCCAGTACTTC
v_gene: TRBV6-6
d_gene: TRBD2
abundance: few
j_gene: TRBJ2-5

CDR3aa: CASSLRDRGANEQFF
CDR3nt: TGTGCCAGCAGTTTACGGGACAGGGGGGCCAATGAGCAGTTCTTC
v_gene: TRBV27
d_gene: TRBD1
abundance: few
j_gene: TRBJ2-1

CDR3aa: CASGQLRTDTQYF
CDR3nt: TGTGCCAGCGGCCAGCTACGCACAGATACGCAGTATTTT
v_gene: TRBV3-1
d_gene: -
abundance: -
j_gene: TRBJ2-3

CDR3aa: CASSPVQGAHNYGYTF
CDR3nt: TGTGCCAGCTCACCAGTACAGGGGGCCCACAACTATGGCTACACCTTC
v_gene: TRBV18
d_gene: TRBD1
abundance: few
j_gene: TRBJ1-2

CDR3aa: CSARNGHGGYTF
CDR3nt: TGCAGTGCTAGAAACGGACATGGTGGCTACACCTTC
v_gene: TRBV20-1
d_gene: -
abundance: -
j_gene: TRBJ1-2

CDR3aa: CASRPDRVRTDTQYF
CDR3nt: TGTGCCAGCAGACCCGACAGGGTTCGCACAGATACGCAGTATTTT
v_gene: TRBV28
d_gene: TRBD1
abundance: few
j_gene: TRBJ2-3

CDR3aa: CASHTEHSGANVLTF
CDR3nt: TGTGCCAGTCACACCGAACACTCTGGGGCCAACGTCCTGACTTTC
v_gene: TRBV6-5
d_gene: -
abundance: -
j_gene: TRBJ2-6

CDR3aa: CASSPGLEPYEQYF
CDR3nt: TGTGCCAGCTCACCGGGACTAGAACCCTACGAGCAGTACTTC
v_gene: TRBV18
d_gene: TRBD2
abundance: -
j_gene: TRBJ2-7

CDR3aa: CAGRPNSGTGLLWVRVYGGYTF
CDR3nt: TGTGCCGGCAGACCCAATTCCGGGACAGGGCTTCTCTGGGTTAGGGTTTATGGAGGCTACACCTTC
v_gene: TRBV6-1
d_gene: TRBD1
abundance: -
j_gene: TRBJ1-2

CDR3aa: CASSGTGTSGRPAYEQYF
CDR3nt: TGTGCCAGCAGCGGCACCGGGACTAGCGGGAGGCCCGCCTACGAGCAGTACTTC
v_gene: TRBV3-1
d_gene: TRBD2
abundance: few
j_gene: TRBJ2-7

CDR3aa: CSARFRLAVSNEQFF
CDR3nt: TGCAGTGCTAGATTCCGACTAGCGGTTTCCAATGAGCAGTTCTTC
v_gene: TRBV20-1
d_gene: TRBD2
abundance: -
j_gene: TRBJ2-1

CDR3aa: CASSSGPMDSLQYF
CDR3nt: TGCGCCAGCAGCTCTGGACCCATGGACAGTCTTCAGTACTTC
v_gene: TRBV5-1
d_gene: -
abundance: -
j_gene: TRBJ2-7

CDR3aa: CSARKVQGVTEAFF
CDR3nt: TGCAGTGCTAGAAAGGTTCAGGGTGTGACTGAAGCTTTCTTT
v_gene: TRBV20-1
d_gene: -
abundance: -
j_gene: TRBJ1-1

CDR3aa: CASSRDTLGSYGYTF
CDR3nt: TGTGCCAGCAGCCGGGACACTCTCGGGTCGTATGGCTACACCTTC
v_gene: TRBV5-8
d_gene: -
abundance: few
j_gene: TRBJ1-2

CDR3aa: CSVASGYNSPLHF
CDR3nt: TGCAGCGTTGCGTCGGGGTATAATTCACCCCTCCACTTT
v_gene: TRBV29-1
d_gene: -
abundance: -
j_gene: TRBJ1-6

CDR3aa: CSAPVRKTDTQYF
CDR3nt: TGCAGTGCTCCAGTTCGAAAGACAGATACGCAGTATTTT
v_gene: TRBV20-1
d_gene: -
abundance: few
j_gene: TRBJ2-3

CDR3aa: CASNEAGAEDTQYF
CDR3nt: TGCGCCAGCAACGAAGCGGGGGCCGAAGATACGCAGTATTTT
v_gene: TRBV10-1
d_gene: TRBD2
abundance: -
j_gene: TRBJ2-3

CDR3aa: CSARDSGGFQETQYF
CDR3nt: TGCAGTGCTAGAGATAGCGGGGGCTTCCAAGAGACCCAGTACTTC
v_gene: TRBV20-1
d_gene: TRBD2
abundance: -
j_gene: TRBJ2-5

CDR3aa: CATAGGPLSYTQYF
CDR3nt: TGTGCCACCGCGGGGGGCCCTCTGAGCTATACGCAGTATTTT
v_gene: TRBV6-2/TRBV6-3
d_gene: TRBD2
abundance: -
j_gene: TRBJ2-3

CDR3aa: CASSHPDRDRDKAFF
CDR3nt: TGTGCCAGCAGTCACCCAGACAGGGACAGAGATAAAGCTTTCTTT
v_gene: TRBV4-2
d_gene: TRBD1
abundance: few
j_gene: TRBJ1-1

CDR3aa: CSVASTGNYEKLFF
CDR3nt: TGCAGCGTTGCCTCAACAGGGAATTATGAAAAACTGTTTTTT
v_gene: TRBV29-1
d_gene: -
abundance: few
j_gene: TRBJ1-4

CDR3aa: CASSLEAGGANQPQHF
CDR3nt: TGCGCCAGCAGCTTGGAGGCAGGGGGGGCCAATCAGCCCCAGCATTTT
v_gene: TRBV5-1
d_gene: TRBD1
abundance: few
j_gene: TRBJ1-5

CDR3aa: CASRNRAGGSYNEQFF
CDR3nt: TGTGCCAGCAGAAACCGAGCGGGGGGGTCCTACAATGAGCAGTTCTTC
v_gene: TRBV2
d_gene: TRBD2
abundance: -
j_gene: TRBJ2-1

CDR3aa: CASSWASGRDGYEQYF
CDR3nt: TGTGCCAGCAGTTGGGCTAGCGGGAGGGATGGCTACGAGCAGTACTTC
v_gene: TRBV12-3/TRBV12-4
d_gene: TRBD2
abundance: few
j_gene: TRBJ2-7

CDR3aa: CASSLFRRQDVRVAKNIQYF
CDR3nt: TGTGCCAGCAGCTTATTCCGGAGGCAGGATGTTAGGGTAGCCAAAAACATTCAGTACTTC
v_gene: TRBV7-2
d_gene: -
abundance: -
j_gene: TRBJ2-4

CDR3aa: CSARDWEGSGYTF
CDR3nt: TGCAGTGCTAGAGATTGGGAGGGAAGCGGCTACACCTTC
v_gene: TRBV20-1
d_gene: -
abundance: -
j_gene: TRBJ1-2

CDR3aa: CASSPDRGTTDTQYF
CDR3nt: TGTGCCAGCTCACCGGACAGGGGAACAACAGATACGCAGTATTTT
v_gene: TRBV18
d_gene: TRBD1
abundance: few
j_gene: TRBJ2-3

CDR3aa: CASSSLAGWGQETQYF
CDR3nt: TGTGCCAGCAGTTCTTTGGCGGGGTGGGGCCAAGAGACCCAGTACTTC
v_gene: TRBV2
d_gene: -
abundance: -
j_gene: TRBJ2-5

CDR3aa: CASSFVVRELFF
CDR3nt: TGTGCCAGCAGTTTTGTGGTTCGGGAGCTGTTTTTT
v_gene: TRBV12-3/TRBV12-4
d_gene: -
abundance: few
j_gene: TRBJ2-2

CDR3aa: CASSFQGTGVGYTF
CDR3nt: TGTGCCAGCAGCTTTCAGGGGACAGGGGTTGGCTACACCTTC
v_gene: TRBV11-2
d_gene: TRBD1
abundance: few
j_gene: TRBJ1-2

CDR3aa: CASSTRSTSEGQYF
CDR3nt: TGCGCCAGCAGCACTCGATCGACCTCTGAGGGGCAGTATTTT
v_gene: TRBV4-1
d_gene: -
abundance: -
j_gene: TRBJ2-3

CDR3aa: CASRPWRGGYTDTQYF
CDR3nt: TGTGCCAGCAGACCGTGGCGGGGGGGCTATACAGATACGCAGTATTTT
v_gene: TRBV4-2
d_gene: TRBD2
abundance: few
j_gene: TRBJ2-3

CDR3aa: CSAPTRDIGFAYSNQPQHF
CDR3nt: TGCAGTGCTCCTACTAGGGATATAGGTTTCGCCTATAGCAATCAGCCCCAGCATTTT
v_gene: TRBV20-1
d_gene: -
abundance: few
j_gene: TRBJ1-5

CDR3aa: CSARRQGNGYTF
CDR3nt: TGCAGTGCTAGAAGGCAGGGGAATGGCTACACCTTC
v_gene: TRBV20-1
d_gene: -
abundance: few
j_gene: TRBJ1-2

CDR3aa: CSAHSISSGAGRDTQYF
CDR3nt: TGCAGTGCTCACTCAATTTCTAGCGGGGCGGGGAGAGATACGCAGTATTTT
v_gene: TRBV20-1
d_gene: TRBD2
abundance: few
j_gene: TRBJ2-3

CDR3aa: CASSSGSSLDTQYF
CDR3nt: TGTGCCAGCAGTAGCGGGAGTTCTTTGGATACGCAGTATTTT
v_gene: TRBV4-2
d_gene: TRBD2
abundance: many
j_gene: TRBJ2-3

CDR3aa: CASSKGLAGVGTYKQYF
CDR3nt: TGTGCCAGCAGCAAGGGACTAGCGGGAGTGGGGACCTACAAGCAGTACTTC
v_gene: TRBV11-2
d_gene: TRBD2
abundance: few
j_gene: TRBJ2-7

CDR3aa: CSATGTRDTQYF
CDR3nt: TGCAGTGCCACCGGGACTAGAGATACGCAGTATTTT
v_gene: TRBV20-1
d_gene: TRBD2
abundance: many
j_gene: TRBJ2-3

CDR3aa: CASSLPAWEDEQFF
CDR3nt: TGTGCCAGCAGTCTCCCGGCTTGGGAGGATGAGCAGTTCTTC
v_gene: TRBV28
d_gene: -
abundance: -
j_gene: TRBJ2-1

CDR3aa: CASSLGAGAAYNEQYF
CDR3nt: TGTGCCAGCAGCTTAGGTGCGGGAGCGGCGTACAATGAGCAGTACTTC
v_gene: TRBV7-2
d_gene: TRBD2
abundance: -
j_gene: TRBJ2-7

CDR3aa: CASSSKQGGANVLTF
CDR3nt: TGTGCCAGCAGTTCGAAACAGGGTGGGGCCAACGTCCTGACTTTC
v_gene: TRBV12-3/TRBV12-4
d_gene: -
abundance: -
j_gene: TRBJ2-6

CDR3aa: CATSDRRHSQETQYF
CDR3nt: TGTGCCACCAGTGATAGGAGACACTCCCAAGAGACCCAGTACTTC
v_gene: TRBV24-1
d_gene: -
abundance: few
j_gene: TRBJ2-5

CDR3aa: CASSLWGVGVGSGRYNEQFF
CDR3nt: TGTGCCAGCAGTTTATGGGGGGTCGGTGTTGGTAGCGGGCGATACAATGAGCAGTTCTTC
v_gene: TRBV27
d_gene: TRBD2
abundance: once
j_gene: TRBJ2-1

CDR3aa: CASSLDLRGSYGYTF
CDR3nt: TGTGCCAGCAGTTTAGATCTCAGGGGTTCCTATGGCTACACCTTC
v_gene: TRBV27
d_gene: -
abundance: -
j_gene: TRBJ1-2